These 10 T cell receptor beta chains originate from one sample sequenced in a study of OX40 agonist ivuxolimab in advanced cancers. The library came from the immunoSEQ multiplex PCR assay. Sourced from immuneACCESS, this table was stored by TCRdb with only in-frame sequences that have V and J called. A share of the clones is absent; for the studies checked, an unresolved V gene accounts for under half, and the remainder has no known explanation. The sample includes approximately 20,000 clones, with around 83% observed a single time. Clones ranked in the top ten supply about an eighth of the sample. Sequencing used CD4+ or CD8+ T cells sorted from blood, obtained in a trial of the OX40 agonist ivuxolimab. The receptor set was obtained from an adult with an advanced solid tumor such as melanoma, head and neck, liver or kidney cancer.

V usage is TRBV30 and J usage is TRBJ2-5; D unresolved. Per germline, CDR1 GTSNPN and CDR2 SVGIG (reference sequence). Trimming removed 3 bases at V and 4 bases at J, with 12 bases between. The length of the CDR3 is 13 residues. CDR3 coding DNA: TGTGCCTGGAGACCCACGGTTGGAGAGACCCAGTACTTC. Translated, it gives CAWRPTVGETQYF.

This clone is medium-sized within its sample. The V gene is TRBV19, the J gene TRBJ1-2, with D hard to call. Germline CDR1 and CDR2: LNHDA and SQIVND (reference sequence). CDR3 length equals 13 residues. V was shortened by 0 bases and J by 6 bases, with 8 bases between the two germline ends. The CDR3 spells CASSIETGDGYTF. The DNA for the CDR3 is TGTGCCAGTAGTATAGAGACTGGGGATGGCTACACCTTC.

The chain has TRBV4-3 and TRBJ1-5, with D unclear. Per the germline V gene, CDR1 is LGHNA and CDR2 is YSLEER. The CDR3 is 16 amino acids. V lost 0 bases and J 2 bases, leaving 11 bases between the germline ends. The CDR3 spells CASSQEAQARNQPQHF. The CDR3 nucleotides read TGCGCCAGCAGCCAAGAGGCGCAGGCCCGCAATCAGCCCCAGCATTTT.

The rearrangement uses TRBV27 and TRBJ1-2; TRBD1 aligns across 7 bases. The germline V gene has CDR1 MNHEY and CDR2 SMNVEV (reference sequence). This CDR3 is 15 amino acids long. Trimming took 5 bases from V and 2 from J; bases not matched to a gene: 8. This chain's CDR3 is CASSLSGGRNYGYTF. The CDR3 nucleotides are TGTGCCAGCAGTCTCTCAGGGGGAAGAAACTATGGCTACACCTTC.

The chain combines TRBV5-6 with TRBJ2-3; 10 bases map to TRBD1. CDR1 and CDR2 from the germline V gene are SGHDT and YYEEEE. This CDR3 comprises 16 residues. The ends lost 3 bases at V and 8 bases at J; junction bases unmatched: 12. CDR3 amino acids: CASSSEIYGDRGTQYF. CDR3 nucleotides: TGTGCCAGCAGCTCGGAAATCTATGGGGACAGGGGTACGCAGTATTTT.

V is TRBV28 and J is TRBJ2-5; 8 nucleotides agree with TRBD1. After removal of 5 bases from V and 5 bases from J, the junction contained 7 bases not matched to a gene. The CDR3 is 14 amino acids. Germline CDR1 reads MDHEN; CDR2 reads SYDVKM. The CDR3 nucleotides are TGTGCCAGCAGTCTGCAGGGGGCCGGGGAGACCCAGTACTTC. As protein: CASSLQGAGETQYF.

This sequence joins TRBV15 and TRBJ2-7; TRBD1 matches at 7 bases. This CDR3 is 15 amino acids long. CDR1 and CDR2 (germline): LNHNV, YYDKDF (reference sequence). The J segment lost 1 base and the V segment lost 5 bases, leaving 8 bases of the junction unmatched. Written as DNA, the CDR3 is TGTGCCACCAGCCGAGGGACAGCAATTTCCTACGAGCAGTACTTC. This codes for CATSRGTAISYEQYF.

The rearrangement uses TRBV9 and TRBJ2-1; 9 nucleotides align to TRBD2. The CDR3 has 16 amino acids. From germline, CDR1 is SGDLS and CDR2 YYNGEE. V gave up 3 bases and J gave up 3 bases; unmatched junction bases: 7. CDR3 protein: CASSAPGTSSYNEQFF. The CDR3 DNA sequence: TGTGCCAGCAGCGCCCCCGGGACTAGCAGCTACAATGAGCAGTTCTTC. The variable domain in full, with the rest retrieved from reference TRBV9 and TRBJ2-1, is DSGVTQTPKHLITATGQRVTLRCSPRSGDLSVYWYQQSLDQGLQFLIQYYNGEERAKGNILERFSAQQFPDLHSELNLSSLELGDSALYFCASSAPGTSSYNEQFFGPGTRLTVL.

By frequency in the sample, this clone is medium-sized. The rearrangement uses TRBV7-6 and TRBJ1-2; 9 bases agree with TRBD1. Per the germline V gene, CDR1 is SGHVS and CDR2 is FNYEAQ. The length of the CDR3 is 13 residues. The V gene end was trimmed by 5 bases and the J gene end by 4 bases; junction bases not matched to a gene: 2. The CDR3 DNA follows: TGTGCCAGCAGCCCGACAGGGGGCTATGGCTACACCTTC. It specifies CASSPTGGYGYTF.

This clone was seen a handful of times. The rearrangement links TRBV5-4 to TRBJ2-3, with unresolved D. Germline CDR1 reads SGHNT; CDR2 reads YYREEE (reference sequence). The CDR3 length is 16 residues. Trimming shortened V by 0 bases and J by 2 bases, and 13 bases separated the two germline ends. The CDR3 is CASSLVLDRFTDTQYF. The CDR3, as DNA: TGTGCCAGCAGCTTGGTGTTAGACCGGTTCACAGATACGCAGTATTTT.